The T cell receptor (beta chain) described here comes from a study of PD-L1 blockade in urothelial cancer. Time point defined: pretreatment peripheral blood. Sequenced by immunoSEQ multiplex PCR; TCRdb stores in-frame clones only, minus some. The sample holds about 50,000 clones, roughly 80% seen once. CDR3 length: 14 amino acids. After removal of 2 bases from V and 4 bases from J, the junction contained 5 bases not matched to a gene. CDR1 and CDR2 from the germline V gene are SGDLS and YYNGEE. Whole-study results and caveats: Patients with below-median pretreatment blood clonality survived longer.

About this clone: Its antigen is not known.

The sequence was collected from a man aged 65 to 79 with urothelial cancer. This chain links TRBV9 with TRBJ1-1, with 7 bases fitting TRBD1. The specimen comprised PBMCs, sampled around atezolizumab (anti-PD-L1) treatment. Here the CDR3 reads CASSVTGAVTEAFF. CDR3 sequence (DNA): TGTGCCAGCAGCGTCACAGGGGCGGTCACTGAAGCTTTCTTT.